This TCR beta chain was retrieved from a study of monozygotic twins with inflammatory bowel disease. CDR1 and CDR2 (germline): MGHRA, YSYEKL. The CDR3 covers 16 residues. TCRdb reanalyzed the 5' RACE reads and collapses them to one entry per CDR3 protein, without DNA. The table lists about 380,000 distinct CDR3 sequences. This sequence originates from a human donor with ulcerative colitis or Crohn's disease, or a healthy co-twin of an affected twin (not recorded which). Sequenced input: blood. This chain joins TRBV4-1 and TRBJ2-2; with no DNA, the TCRdb D assignment of TRBD1 cannot be verified. This chain's CDR3 is CASSQPTGAATGELFF.